The 14 T cell receptor beta chains listed next were all sequenced from one sample in a study of blood T cell repertoires in COVID-19. Clones were sequenced by immunoSEQ multiplex PCR, and TCRdb holds only the in-frame ones, with some missing. The sample contains roughly 190,000 clones, 75% to 90% of which appear only once. The source material was PBMCs or T cells enriched from blood (not recorded which). These receptors were collected from a woman in her 30s who had recovered from COVID-19.

The genes are TRBV29-1 and TRBJ2-7, with unresolved D. Germline loops: CDR1 SQVTM, CDR2 ANQGSEA. This CDR3 has 12 residues. Trimming removed 0 bases from V and 2 bases from J, with 5 bases in between. As DNA, the CDR3 is TGCAGCGTTGAAGATCAGGCCTACGAGCAGTACTTC. It codes for CSVEDQAYEQYF.

The J gene is TRBJ2-5, the V gene TRBV7-6, with a weak D call TRBD1 (6 bases). With 5 bases removed from V and 1 base from J, the gap between germline ends came to 14 bases. This CDR3 has 15 residues. Germline CDR1 is SGHVS and CDR2 is FNYEAQ. The CDR3 loop reads CASSVHQGLQETQYF. The CDR3 nucleotides read TGTGCCAGCAGCGTTCACCAGGGGCTCCAAGAGACCCAGTACTTC.

The chain carries TRBV7-2 and TRBJ1-1, with D perhaps matching TRBD1 (5 bases). From germline, CDR1 is SGHTA and CDR2 FQGNSA. This CDR3 has 13 amino acids. V lost 4 bases and J lost 10, with 16 bases in between. The CDR3 protein is CASSSGGALIAFF. In DNA, the CDR3 is TGTGCCAGCAGCTCTGGCGGGGCCCTCATAGCTTTCTTT.

This clone was picked up a small number of times. The chain carries TRBV18 and TRBJ1-2, with 8 bases that match TRBD1. V lost 3 bases to trimming and J lost 1 base; unmatched junction nucleotides: 7. CDR1 KGHSH and CDR2 LQKENI come from the germline V gene. The CDR3 is 16 amino acids. The CDR3 DNA is TGTGCCAGCTCACCGGAACAGGGGGAAAGTAACTATGGCTACACCTTC. Its protein product is CASSPEQGESNYGYTF. Full variable domain (outside the CDR3, taken from reference TRBV18 and TRBJ1-2): NAGVMQNPRHLVRRRGQEARLRCSPMKGHSHVYWYRQLPEEGLKFMVYLQKENIIDESGMPKERFSAEFPKEGPSILRIQQVVRGDSAAYFCASSPEQGESNYGYTFGSGTRLTVV.

The chain is built from TRBV6-2 or TRBV6-3 and TRBJ1-4; weak D call: TRBD1 (6 bases). V gave up 2 bases and J gave up 5 bases, with 12 bases separating them. The germline gives CDR1 MNHEY, CDR2 SVGEGT. This CDR3 region has 15 residues. The CDR3 sequence is CASSYAGARNEKLFF. The CDR3 DNA reads as TGTGCCAGCAGTTACGCAGGGGCACGAAATGAAAAACTGTTTTTT.

This chain uses TRBV19 with TRBJ1-5; D is uncertain. The CDR3 contains 14 residues. CDR1 LNHDA and CDR2 SQIVND come from the germline V gene (reference sequence). Trimming removed 3 bases at V and 0 bases at J, with 6 bases between. DNA for the CDR3: TGTGCCAGTAGTATGTCCAATAGCAATCAGCCCCAGCATTTT. It codes for CASSMSNSNQPQHF.

The chain couples TRBV5-1 to TRBJ1-1, with a tentative D call TRBD1 (5 bases). The CDR3 has 14 residues. V lost 3 bases and J lost 1, with 10 bases in between. Germline CDR1 reads SGHRS; CDR2 reads YFSETQ. In nucleotides, the CDR3 is TGCGCCAGCAGCTGGGGCTTCGGGAACACTGAAGCTTTCTTT. This codes for CASSWGFGNTEAFF.

The chain couples TRBV7-6 to TRBJ1-5; 8 nucleotides line up with TRBD1. With V trimmed by 4 bases and J by 2 bases, 4 bases remained unmatched. The CDR3 sequence is 15 residues long. Germline V gene data show CDR1 as SGHVS and CDR2 as FNYEAQ. CDR3 amino acids: CASSSTGDGNQPQHF. Here the CDR3 DNA reads TGTGCCAGCAGCTCGACAGGGGACGGCAATCAGCCCCAGCATTTT.

The chain carries TRBV5-1 and TRBJ2-3; 7 bases match TRBD2. This CDR3 has 18 amino acids. Germline assignment: CDR1 SGHRS and CDR2 YFSETQ. Trimming cost V 2 bases and J 4 bases; bases outside gene matches: 16. The CDR3 region has the DNA TGCGCCAGCAGCTTCGTCATGGGGGACTACTCACGCCCAGATACGCAGTATTTT. Translated: CASSFVMGDYSRPDTQYF.

The chain links TRBV27 to TRBJ2-1, with 7 bases aligning to TRBD1. CDR3 length equals 18 residues. Per germline, CDR1 MNHEY and CDR2 SMNVEV (reference sequence). With 4 bases clipped from V and 6 bases from J, the junction kept 18 bases outside the gene matches. The CDR3 here is CASSSRYPGQAVPNEQFF. The CDR3 bases are TGTGCCAGCAGTTCGCGCTATCCCGGACAGGCCGTTCCCAATGAGCAGTTCTTC.

The rearrangement links TRBV18 to TRBJ2-7; TRBD1 might be the D (7 bases). Germline V lookup: CDR1 KGHSH, CDR2 LQKENI. The CDR3 loop spans 16 amino acids. V lost 1 base, J lost 5 bases, and 18 bases lay in between. DNA of the CDR3: TGTGCCAGCTCACCACACCTTGGACAGGAGGGGAACGAGCAGTACTTC. Protein sequence: CASSPHLGQEGNEQYF.

The chain employs TRBV14 and TRBJ1-4; D is possibly TRBD1 (6 bases). The V end lost 4 bases, the J end lost 10 bases, and 13 bases lay between the germline ends. Germline CDR1 reads SGHDN; CDR2 reads FVKESK. The CDR3 sequence is 13 residues long. The CDR3 here is CASSPTGKGKLFF. The CDR3 DNA reads as TGTGCCAGCAGCCCCACAGGGAAAGGAAAACTGTTTTTT.

This chain connects TRBV7-9 to TRBJ1-1; D might be TRBD1 (6 bases). This CDR3 has 16 amino acids. The V gene lost 3 bases and the J gene lost 0 bases, with 14 bases spanning the gap. Germline-derived CDR1 and CDR2 are SEHNR and FQNEAQ (reference sequence). CDR3 region: CASSLGGGLMNTEAFF. Here the CDR3 DNA reads TGTGCCAGCAGCTTGGGAGGGGGACTTATGAACACTGAAGCTTTCTTT.

V usage is TRBV27 and J usage is TRBJ1-6; 7 bases agree with TRBD1. Germline V gives CDR1 MNHEY, CDR2 SMNVEV (reference sequence). The CDR3 extends over 16 amino acids. V lost 5 bases to trimming and J lost 4 bases; unmatched junction nucleotides: 8. The CDR3 DNA follows: TGTGCCAGCAGTCCACAGGGGAGCGAATATAATTCACCCCTCCACTTT. It codes for CASSPQGSEYNSPLHF.